Presented here are 7 T cell receptor beta chains from one specimen sequenced in a study of monozygotic twins with inflammatory bowel disease. TCRdb re-called the 5' RACE reads and gives one entry per CDR3 protein, without DNA. This sample's table reports approximately 400,000 distinct CDR3 sequences. The sequencing input was blood. All receptors derive from a human donor with ulcerative colitis or Crohn's disease, or a healthy co-twin of an affected twin (not recorded which).

This chain uses TRBV13 with TRBJ2-2; TCRdb reports TRBD2, a call that lacks DNA to check it against. Germline V gives CDR1 PRHDT, CDR2 FYEKMQ (reference sequence). The CDR3 is made up of 22 amino acids. The chain's CDR3 is CASSSIGGRGLAGGSNTGELFF. Variable domain in full (rest from reference TRBV13 and TRBJ2-2): AAGVIQSPRHLIKEKRETATLKCYPIPRHDTVYWYQQGPGQDPQFLISFYEKMQSDKGSIPDRFSAQQFSDYHSELNMSSLELGDSALYFCASSSIGGRGLAGGSNTGELFFGEGSRLTVL.

The rearrangement uses TRBV6-1 and TRBJ1-4; there is no DNA to check the TCRdb D call of TRBD1. CDR1 MNHNS and CDR2 SASEGT come from the germline V gene. This CDR3 is 14 amino acids long. The CDR3 region is CASSLTGANEKLFF.

The V call is TRBV7-6, the J call TRBJ1-5; with no DNA, the TCRdb D assignment of TRBD1 cannot be verified. Germline CDR1 reads SGHVS; CDR2 reads FNYEAQ. The CDR3 extends over 16 amino acids. The chain's CDR3 is CASIGRARDRAQPQHF.

V and J are TRBV7-9 and TRBJ2-1. In germline, CDR1 is SEHNR, CDR2 FQNEAQ (reference sequence). The length of the CDR3 is 12 residues. This CDR3 is CASSLDRNEQFF.

The genes are TRBV7-3 and TRBJ1-2; TCRdb reports TRBD1, a call that lacks DNA to check it against. The CDR3 is 14 residues long. Germline CDR1 and CDR2: SGHTA and FQGTGA. The CDR3 reads CASSPTSGTYGYTF. Together with reference TRBV7-3 and TRBJ1-2, the CDR3 gives the full variable domain: GAGVSQTPSNKVTEKGKYVELRCDPISGHTALYWYRQSLGQGPEFLIYFQGTGAADDSGLPNDRFFAVRPEGSVSTLKIQRTERGDSAVYLCASSPTSGTYGYTFGSGTRLTVV.

This chain links TRBV4-1 with TRBJ1-5; TCRdb's D call of TRBD1 is untestable without DNA. The CDR3 is 17 amino acids. Germline loops: CDR1 MGHRA, CDR2 YSYEKL. Here the CDR3 reads CASSQDLDRRGNQPQHF.

This chain uses TRBV4-1 with TRBJ2-2; the D gene TCRdb calls, TRBD1, cannot be checked with no DNA. Germline V gene lookup returns CDR1 MGHRA and CDR2 YSYEKL. This CDR3 contains 16 residues. This CDR3 is CASSPQAAVNTGELFF.